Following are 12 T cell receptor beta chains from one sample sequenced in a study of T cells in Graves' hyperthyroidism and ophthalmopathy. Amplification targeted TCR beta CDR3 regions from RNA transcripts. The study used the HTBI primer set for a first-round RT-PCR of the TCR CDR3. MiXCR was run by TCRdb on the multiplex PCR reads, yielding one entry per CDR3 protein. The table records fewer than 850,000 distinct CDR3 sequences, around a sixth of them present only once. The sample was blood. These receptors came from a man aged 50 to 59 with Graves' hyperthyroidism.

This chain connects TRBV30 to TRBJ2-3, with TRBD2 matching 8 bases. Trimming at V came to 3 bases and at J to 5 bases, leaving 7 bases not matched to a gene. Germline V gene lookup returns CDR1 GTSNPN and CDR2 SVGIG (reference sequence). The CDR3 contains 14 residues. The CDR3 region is CAWRPAGAVDTQYF. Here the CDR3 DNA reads TGTGCCTGGAGGCCAGCGGGAGCGGTAGATACGCAGTATTTT. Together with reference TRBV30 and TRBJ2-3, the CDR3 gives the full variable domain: SQTIHQWPATLVQPVGSPLSLECTVEGTSNPNLYWYRQAAGRGLQLLFYSVGIGQISSEVPQNLSASRPQDRQFILSSKKLLLSDSGFYLCAWRPAGAVDTQYFGPGTRLTVL.

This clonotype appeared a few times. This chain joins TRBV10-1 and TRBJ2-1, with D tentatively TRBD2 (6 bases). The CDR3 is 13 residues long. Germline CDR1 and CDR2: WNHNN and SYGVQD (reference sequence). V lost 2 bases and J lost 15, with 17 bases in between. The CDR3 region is CASSEMVGAGWFF. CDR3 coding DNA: TGCGCCAGCAGTGAGATGGTTGGAGCGGGTTGGTTCTTC.

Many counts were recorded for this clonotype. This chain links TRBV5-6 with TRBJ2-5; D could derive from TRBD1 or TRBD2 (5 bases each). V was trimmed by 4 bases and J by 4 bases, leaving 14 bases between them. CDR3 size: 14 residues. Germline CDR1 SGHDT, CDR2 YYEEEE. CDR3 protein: CASSRPGSSETQYF. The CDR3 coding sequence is TGTGCCAGCAGCCGCCCAGGGAGCTCAGAGACCCAGTACTTC.

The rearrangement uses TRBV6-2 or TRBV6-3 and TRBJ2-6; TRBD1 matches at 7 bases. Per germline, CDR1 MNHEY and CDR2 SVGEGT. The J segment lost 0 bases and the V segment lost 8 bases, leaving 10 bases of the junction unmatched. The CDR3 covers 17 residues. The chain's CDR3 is CASESRDSRSGANVLTF. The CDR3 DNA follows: TGTGCCAGCGAATCCAGGGACAGTCGCTCTGGGGCCAACGTCCTGACTTTC.

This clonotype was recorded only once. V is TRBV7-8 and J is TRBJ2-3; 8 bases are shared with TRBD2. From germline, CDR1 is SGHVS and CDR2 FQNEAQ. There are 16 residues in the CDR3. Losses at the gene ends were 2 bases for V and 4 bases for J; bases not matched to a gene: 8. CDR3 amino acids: CASSLRSGGPSDTQYF. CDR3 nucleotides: TGTGCCAGCAGCTTAAGGTCGGGAGGGCCTTCAGATACGCAGTATTTT.

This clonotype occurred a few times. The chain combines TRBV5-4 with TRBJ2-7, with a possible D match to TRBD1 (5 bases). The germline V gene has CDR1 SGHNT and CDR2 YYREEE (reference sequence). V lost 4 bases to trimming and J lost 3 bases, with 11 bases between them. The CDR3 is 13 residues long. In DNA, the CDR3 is TGTGCCAGCAGCCAGGGTCTTTTCTACGAGCAGTACTTC. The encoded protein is CASSQGLFYEQYF.

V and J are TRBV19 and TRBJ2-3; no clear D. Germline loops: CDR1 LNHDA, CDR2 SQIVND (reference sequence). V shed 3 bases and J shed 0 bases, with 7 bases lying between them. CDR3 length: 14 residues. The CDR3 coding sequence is TGTGCCAGTAGTATGTTCGGCAGCACAGATACGCAGTATTTT. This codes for CASSMFGSTDTQYF.

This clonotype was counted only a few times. CDR3 region: CSVETLAGSPSEQFF. The DNA of the CDR3 is TGCAGCGTTGAGACACTAGCGGGATCTCCCAGTGAGCAGTTCTTC. This chain connects TRBV29-1 to TRBJ2-1; 10 bases match TRBD2. Germline V CDR1 and CDR2: SQVTM, ANQGSEA. This CDR3 has 15 residues. V lost 3 bases, J lost 9 bases, and 11 bases stayed unmatched.

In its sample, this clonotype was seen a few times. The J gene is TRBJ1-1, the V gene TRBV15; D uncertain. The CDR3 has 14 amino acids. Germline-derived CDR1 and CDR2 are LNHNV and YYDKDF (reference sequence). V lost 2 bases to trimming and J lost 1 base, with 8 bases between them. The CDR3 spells CATSRPDENTEAFF. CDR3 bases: TGTGCCACCAGCAGACCAGACGAGAACACTGAAGCTTTCTTT. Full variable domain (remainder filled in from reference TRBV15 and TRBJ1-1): DAMVIQNPRYQVTQFGKPVTLSCSQTLNHNVMYWYQQKSSQAPKLLFHYYDKDFNNEADTPDNFQSRRPNTSFCFLDIRSPGLGDTAMYLCATSRPDENTEAFFGQGTRLTVV.

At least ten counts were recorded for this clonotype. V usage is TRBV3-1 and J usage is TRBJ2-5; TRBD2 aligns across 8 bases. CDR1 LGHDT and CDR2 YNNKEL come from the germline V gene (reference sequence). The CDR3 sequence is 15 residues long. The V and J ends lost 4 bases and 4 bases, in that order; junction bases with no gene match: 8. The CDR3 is CASSPIAGGGETQYF. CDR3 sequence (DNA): TGTGCCAGCAGCCCAATTGCGGGAGGAGGAGAGACCCAGTACTTC.

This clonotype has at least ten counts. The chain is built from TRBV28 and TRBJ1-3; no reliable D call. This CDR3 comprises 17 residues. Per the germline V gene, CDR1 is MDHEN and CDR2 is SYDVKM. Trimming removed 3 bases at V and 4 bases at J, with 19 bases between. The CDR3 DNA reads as TGTGCCAGCAGTTTTTTCCCTAGGAGGAGGAACGGAAACACCATATATTTT. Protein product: CASSFFPRRRNGNTIYF.

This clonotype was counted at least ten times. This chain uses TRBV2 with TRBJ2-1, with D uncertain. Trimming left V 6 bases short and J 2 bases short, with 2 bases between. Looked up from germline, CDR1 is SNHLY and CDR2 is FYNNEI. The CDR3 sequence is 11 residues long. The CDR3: CASSPYNEQFF. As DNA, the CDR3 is TGTGCCAGCAGCCCCTACAATGAGCAGTTCTTC.